This note documents a single TCR beta chain sequence. Its antigen remains unknown. The sample belongs to a study of CD8+ T cells in alopecia areata. General study findings and limits: Normal scalp showed lower clonality than lesional scalp, especially alopecia totalis/universalis.

The authors extracted RNA and reverse transcribed it into cDNA as the sequencing template. Sequencing was performed with immunoSEQ multiplex PCR; in TCRdb, only in-frame clones are kept and a portion is missing. The sample consists of some 200,000 clones, around two fifths of them appearing once. The V end lost 7 bases, the J end lost 5 bases, and 11 bases lay between the germline ends. Per germline, CDR1 MNHEY and CDR2 SVGAGI. The CDR3 sequence is 12 residues long. Treatment in this sample: oral pan-JAK inhibitor, 5-10 mg twice daily. Lesional scalp punch biopsies and peripheral blood came from alopecia areata patients.

The starting material was CD4+ T cells sorted from blood, obtained between weeks 36 and 40, from a patient treated with tofacitinib. This clonotype was obtained from a human donor with alopecia areata. This chain uses TRBV6-5 with TRBJ2-5; D remains unclear. DNA of the CDR3: TGTGCCAGCAAAGCTACCTTGGAGACCCAGTACTTC. Translating it yields CASKATLETQYF.